This T cell receptor (beta chain) was sequenced during a study of blood T cell repertoires in COVID-19. Deletions cut 6 bases from V and 2 bases from J, with 17 bases between. Germline values: CDR1 MDHEN, CDR2 SYDVKM. There are 16 residues in the CDR3. The repertoire was sequenced with immunoSEQ multiplex PCR; TCRdb's copy has only in-frame clones and lacks some. Altogether under 45,000 clones are present, approximately 83% being singletons, with the ten largest covering approximately 25%. What was sequenced was peripheral blood. This chain joins TRBV28 and TRBJ1-5, with D perhaps matching TRBD1 (6 bases). The TCR was taken from a human donor with acute or convalescent COVID-19. The donor label of this sample is uncertain. The CDR3 region has the DNA TGTGCCAGCAGCCCTACACAGGGTGCAGGCAATCAGCCCCAGCATTTT. It is translated as CASSPTQGAGNQPQHF.